This T cell receptor beta chain is drawn from a study of identical twins. General study results and limits: Beta out-of-frame twin sharing showed a weaker excess.

Germline lookup yields CDR1 DFQATT and CDR2 SNEGSKA (reference sequence). Trimming cost V 5 bases and J 7 bases, with 21 bases left between them. This CDR3 is 15 amino acids long. This clonotype has ten or more counts. As yet, its antigen is unknown. TCRdb fed the 5' RACE reads into MiXCR, producing one record per CDR3 protein. The sample records just over 500,000 distinct CDR3 sequences, roughly 21% being singletons. The same specimen was also included in a second study, on T cells expressing NK-cell markers. From that second work: HCMV seropositivity characterized most of the eight sequenced donors, and seronegativity one. Dominant NKG2C+ clonotypes were found to form roughly 1.0-7.0% of CD8+ T cells in about six donors.

Source material: CD4+ T cells sorted from blood. The source of this sequence is a woman in her late teens or twenties in good health. This chain connects TRBV20-1 to TRBJ2-1, with D perhaps TRBD2 (7 bases). CDR3 in amino acids: CSARLSRGRGNEQFF. The DNA of the CDR3 is TGCAGTGCTCGCTTGAGTCGGGGGAGGGGGAATGAGCAGTTCTTC.